This T cell receptor (beta chain) appears in the sequencing data of a study of blood T cell repertoires in COVID-19 (TCRdb year 2020). Background for the entire study: For ImmuneRACE Cohort 3, a participant was defined as recovered based on two consecutive negative NP/OP PCR tests, clearance by a healthcare professional, or resolution of symptoms. Collaborator samples came from the United States, Italy and Spain and covered acute and convalescent phases of COVID-19. The material from the prospective study consisted of cDNA or gDNA derived from T cells, B-cell-depleted T cells, or PBMCs. Subjects who had been exposed to COVID-19, were actively infected with it, or had recovered from it provided the deeply sampled blood TCRbeta repertoires that made up the dataset. The repertoires were released in a freely available public database meant as a resource for research on the immune response to SARS-CoV-2. Samples came from the ongoing ImmuneRACE study (first 160 participants) plus 1,254 subjects from 6 global collaborators. Sample metadata almost always included a de-identified subject ID, COVID-19 status, age in years and sex. HLA class I and class II types, where available, came from metadata supplied by the sample provider rather than from assay-based typing. What the work shows at the level of the full study, not this receptor alone: Clinical and demographic metadata were provided uncurated, with the amount varying by source and participant.

TCRbeta CDR3 regions were amplified from genomic DNA by means of the immunoSEQ Assay, a bias-controlled multiplex PCR. The authors processed their data as follows. Within the assay, amplification of reference gene primers was used to estimate how many nucleated cells each sample contained. To quantify the absolute abundance of each unique TCRbeta CDR3 rearrangement, sequence reads were collapsed and filtered. For each sample, productive Simpson clonality was calculated as the square root of Simpson's diversity index over productive rearrangements. This is the immuneACCESS table as TCRdb keeps it, with only in-frame sequences that have V and J called. A part of the clones is gone; compared with another copy, unresolved V genes explain less than half, and the rest is unexplained. The V and J calls and clone size come from that table; D and trimming were worked out from the DNA. For this sample the table gives around 360,000 clones, of which around 87% were detected only once. The ten largest account for about 2.1% of the sample.

After removal of 3 bases from V and 0 bases from J, the junction retains 14 bases not matched to a gene. The germline V gene gives CDR1 as SGHAT and CDR2 as FQNNGV. From its cysteine to its phenylalanine, the CDR3 spans 19 amino acids. The read is trimmed to its CDR3 DNA, 57 bases read in frame from base 1. A word on this clone: Its antigen specificity is not known. Nothing much larger sits one base from this clone, and base qualities are not available.

Participants in the prospective study were aged roughly 18 to 89 years, lived in 20 to 25 United States geographic areas, and enrolled through a virtual design. In the prospective study, participants were assigned to cohorts based on the clinical history participants reported in a screening survey and a study questionnaire. In the prospective study, whole blood, serum and a nasopharyngeal or oropharyngeal swab were collected from each participant by mobile phlebotomists. Prospective study participants could optionally give additional blood draws and questionnaires over an approximately two-month period. Blood samples from the prospective study were shipped frozen or at room temperature prior to DNA extraction.

The rearranged chain carries TRBV11-2 and TRBJ2-7, with 10 middle bases fitting TRBD2. Sequencing used PBMCs or T cells enriched from blood (not recorded which). This receptor was taken from a man between 35 and 55 years old in a cohort exposed to, infected with or recovered from COVID-19 (not recorded which). The CDR3 has the sequence CASSFSPNPIAGGSYEQYF. The DNA sequence is as follows: TGTGCCAGCAGCTTTAGCCCTAATCCGATAGCGGGAGGCTCCTACGAGCAGTACTTC.